The sequence of this TCR beta chain was determined in a study of T cell responses to AZD1222 COVID-19 vaccine. TCRdb keeps only in-frame clones here, not all; method: immunoSEQ multiplex PCR. The repertoire includes about 88,000 clones, 90% to 95% of them detected once, and approximately 5.2% sits in the top ten. CDR1 is LNHDA and CDR2 is SQIVND in the germline V gene (reference sequence). Trimming took 7 bases from V and 12 from J; bases not matched to a gene: 11. CDR3 length equals 13 residues. This sequence joins TRBV19 and TRBJ2-1; 8 nucleotides match TRBD2. The sequence derives from an adult in good health. This specimen consisted of peripheral blood, obtained on day 0 of MenACWY control vaccination. CDR3 protein: CASIPKAGGMQFF. For the CDR3, the DNA is TGTGCCAGTATACCCAAGGCGGGGGGCATGCAGTTCTTC.